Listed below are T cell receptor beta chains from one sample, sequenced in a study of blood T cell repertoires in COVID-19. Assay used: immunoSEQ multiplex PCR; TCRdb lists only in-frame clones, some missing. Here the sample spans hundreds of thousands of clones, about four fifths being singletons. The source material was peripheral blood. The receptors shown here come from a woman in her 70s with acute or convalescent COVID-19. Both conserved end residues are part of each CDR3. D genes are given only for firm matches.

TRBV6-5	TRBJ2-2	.	CASSLTKGAGELFF	TGTGCCAGCAGCCTGACAAAAGGGGCCGGGGAGCTGTTTTTT
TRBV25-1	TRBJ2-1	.	CASSGGVYNEQFF	TGTGCCAGCAGTGGGGGGGTCTACAATGAGCAGTTCTTC
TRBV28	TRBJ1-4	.	CASSLTGPNEKLFF	TGTGCCAGCAGCCTTACAGGGCCTAATGAAAAACTGTTTTTT
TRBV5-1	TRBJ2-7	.	CASSLGGTANYEQYF	TGCGCCAGCAGCTTGGGCGGGACAGCCAACTACGAGCAGTACTTC
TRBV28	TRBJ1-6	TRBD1	CASRQGNNSPLHF	TGTGCCAGCCGACAGGGGAATAATTCACCCCTCCACTTT
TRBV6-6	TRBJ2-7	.	CASSHPEAYEQYF	TGTGCCAGCAGCCACCCGGAGGCTTACGAGCAGTACTTC
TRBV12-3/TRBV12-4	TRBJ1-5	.	CASSELSNQPQHF	TGTGCCAGCAGTGAGCTTAGCAATCAGCCCCAGCATTTT
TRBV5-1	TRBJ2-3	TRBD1	CATKSAGGSTDTQYF	TGCGCCACCAAATCGGCAGGGGGAAGCACAGATACGCAGTATTTT
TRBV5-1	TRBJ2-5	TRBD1	CASSLRQGIGETQYF	TGCGCCAGCAGCCTAAGACAGGGTATCGGAGAGACCCAGTACTTC
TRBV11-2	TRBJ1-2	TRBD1	CASSPGDRNRDGYTF	TGTGCCAGCAGCCCAGGGGACAGGAACAGAGATGGCTACACCTTC
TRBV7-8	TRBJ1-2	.	CASSLVSANYGYTF	TGTGCCAGCAGCTTAGTGTCAGCTAACTATGGCTACACCTTC
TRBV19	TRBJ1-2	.	CASNRDFALNYGYTF	TGTGCCAGTAATCGGGATTTCGCATTAAACTATGGCTACACCTTC
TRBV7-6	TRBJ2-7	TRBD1	CASSPETMDRWAYEQYF	TGTGCCAGCAGCCCCGAAACTATGGACAGGTGGGCCTACGAGCAGTACTTC
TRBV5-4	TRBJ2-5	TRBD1	CASSLQGVETQYF	TGTGCCAGCAGCTTGCAGGGGGTAGAGACCCAGTACTTC
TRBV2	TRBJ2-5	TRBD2	CASSLTSGAGETQYF	TGTGCCAGCAGTCTGACTAGCGGGGCAGGGGAGACCCAGTACTTC
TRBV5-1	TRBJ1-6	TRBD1	CASSLGQGAKSPLHF	TGCGCCAGCAGCTTGGGGCAGGGGGCAAAATCACCCCTCCACTTT